Here is one T cell receptor beta chain with its context. This specimen belongs to a study of T cell responses to AZD1222 COVID-19 vaccine. TCRdb keeps only in-frame clones here, not all; method: immunoSEQ multiplex PCR. The sample records about 120,000 clones, 90% to 95% being singletons. The V and J ends lost 1 base and 5 bases, in that order; junction bases with no gene match: 3. The CDR3 length is 14 residues. CDR1 SEHNR and CDR2 FQNEAQ come from the germline V gene (reference sequence). This receptor was taken from an adult in good health. The chain has TRBV7-9 and TRBJ1-2; the match to TRBD1 covers 8 bases. Specimen: peripheral blood, collected on day 0 of AZD1222 vaccination. CDR3 nucleotides: TGTGCCAGCAGCTTAGGGGGACAGGCTTATGGCTACACCTTC. It yields the protein CASSLGGQAYGYTF.